This T cell receptor beta chain was identified in a study of T cell responses to AZD1222 COVID-19 vaccine. The study, taken as a whole, reports: Clonal diversity may have been underestimated, and the donors were mostly white British, with more females than males. Across spike, vaccine-associated CD4 TCRs were found, dominant at 160-218 and 743-854.

The CDR3 covers 14 residues. V lost 7 bases and J 0 bases, leaving 12 bases between the germline ends. In germline, CDR1 is MNHNS, CDR2 SASEGT. Comment on this clone: Its matching antigen is unknown.

Clones were read by immunoSEQ multiplex PCR, and TCRdb kept only the in-frame ones, dropping some. This sample has about 150,000 clones, with 90% found just once. Timing groups of about 4 and about 12 weeks for second doses were pooled. This chain uses TRBV6-1 with TRBJ1-1; unclear D gene. The source was peripheral blood, collected 28 days after the second AZD1222 dose. The receptor comes from an adult who received the AZD1222 COVID-19 vaccine. The DNA for the CDR3 is TGTGCCAGCACTCCGACACCTATGAACACTGAAGCTTTCTTT. Its protein is CASTPTPMNTEAFF.